Detailed here is one T cell receptor beta chain. Antigen: not known. Germline lookup yields CDR1 SEHNR and CDR2 FQNEAQ (reference sequence). The junction had 9 bases not matched to a gene; V was cut back by 3 bases and J by 7 bases. This CDR3 contains 16 residues. These data belong to a study of cytomegalovirus exposure and HLA in healthy donors. The study's findings and limits: Rarity marked most TCR sequences, yet some public TCRs occurred in many donors. The study flagged some 170 TCR beta chains as cytomegalovirus-associated.

In the PCR, 60 Vbeta and 13 Jbeta primers were used. Generated by immunoSEQ multiplex PCR, the TCRdb table keeps only in-frame clones and is missing some. The sample records about 120,000 clones, 80% being singletons. The sample taken for sequencing was PBMCs. The sequence was obtained from a male donor in good health and CMV-seronegative. The chain carries TRBV7-9 and TRBJ2-2; 9 bases are a match to TRBD1. For the CDR3, the DNA is TGTGCCAGCAGCTTTTGGACAGGGGTAAAGGTCGGGGAGCTGTTTTTT. This translates into CASSFWTGVKVGELFF.